This T cell receptor (beta chain) was recovered during a study of T cell responses to AZD1222 COVID-19 vaccine. About the study: Second doses at about 4 or about 12 weeks were pooled. Overall study results and limits: The peak T cell response came first, and repertoires were sampled only after it. Most donors were white British, females outnumbered males, and clonal diversity was possibly underestimated. Unmutated variant regions reportedly attract nearly half of all spike-specific TCRs.

A remark on this clone: What it recognizes is unknown.

There are 16 residues in the CDR3. Per germline, CDR1 LNHDA and CDR2 SQIVND (reference sequence). V was cut by 4 bases and J by 0 bases, with 10 bases left in between. Here immunoSEQ multiplex PCR was the method, and the copy in TCRdb shows in-frame clones only, minus some. Among 150,000 or so clones listed, over 75% were seen once. This sequence joins TRBV19 and TRBJ2-6; D perhaps matches TRBD1 (6 bases). This receptor was identified in an adult in good health. Sequences were derived from peripheral blood, sampled on day 0 of AZD1222 vaccination. CDR3 sequence reads: CASSTQGISGANVLTF. CDR3 sequence (DNA): TGTGCCAGTAGTACACAGGGTATCTCTGGGGCCAACGTCCTGACTTTC. The variable domain in full, with the rest retrieved from reference TRBV19 and TRBJ2-6, is DGGITQSPKYLFRKEGQNVTLSCEQNLNHDAMYWYRQDPGQGLRLIYYSQIVNDFQKGDIAEGYSVSREKKESFPLTVTSAQKNPTAFYLCASSTQGISGANVLTFGAGSRLTVL.